The 11 T cell receptor beta chains reported below all come from one sample, sequenced in a study of cytomegalovirus exposure and HLA in healthy donors. The PCR made use of 60 Vbeta and 13 Jbeta primers. The table came from immunoSEQ multiplex PCR; TCRdb's copy has only in-frame clones and leaves some out. This sample has 45,000 to 75,000 clones, with 70% found just once. Sequenced input: PBMCs. These TCRs come from a woman aged 55-75 years in good health and CMV-seropositive.

This clone showed up just once. The V and J genes are TRBV30 and TRBJ1-4; TRBD1 aligns across 7 bases. The CDR3 is made up of 14 amino acids. Germline V gene data show CDR1 as GTSNPN and CDR2 as SVGIG (reference sequence). The V gene end was trimmed by 0 bases and the J gene end by 7 bases; junction bases not matched to a gene: 5. The CDR3, as DNA: TGTGCCTGGAGTGTTCAGGGGGGCAGTGAAAAACTGTTTTTT. Protein sequence: CAWSVQGGSEKLFF.

The V gene is TRBV6-5, the J gene TRBJ1-2; 11 bases line up with TRBD1. This CDR3 has 15 amino acids. Germline loops: CDR1 MNHEY, CDR2 SVGAGI. Trimming cost V 5 bases and J 8 bases; bases outside gene matches: 10. In nucleotides, the CDR3 is TGTGCCAGCAGTCCCTTGGACAGGGGGCTTCGGGGCTACACCTTC. It is translated as CASSPLDRGLRGYTF.

The CDR3 bases are TGTGCCAGCAGAGGGGTAACAGGGGCCGCGGGGGAGCTGTTTTTT. Translating it yields CASRGVTGAAGELFF. The genes are TRBV6-5 and TRBJ2-2; TRBD1 aligns across 7 bases. The CDR3 runs 15 residues. Germline V lookup: CDR1 MNHEY, CDR2 SVGAGI. V was pared by 6 bases and J by 8 bases, with 12 bases of the junction left unmatched.

J is TRBJ1-2 and V is TRBV7-3; D is unresolved. Germline values: CDR1 SGHTA, CDR2 FQGTGA. Deletions cut 1 base from V and 0 bases from J, with 12 bases between. The length of the CDR3 is 16 residues. In nucleotides, the CDR3 is TGTGCCAGCAGCTTAAATGGAGGACCTACTAACTATGGCTACACCTTC. Its translation is CASSLNGGPTNYGYTF. Full variable domain (missing parts from reference TRBV7-3 and TRBJ1-2): GAGVSQTPSNKVTEKGKYVELRCDPISGHTALYWYRQSLGQGPEFLIYFQGTGAADDSGLPNDRFFAVRPEGSVSTLKIQRTERGDSAVYLCASSLNGGPTNYGYTFGSGTRLTVV.

The CDR3 here is CASSPRQGRYGYTF. The CDR3 nucleotides read TGTGCCAGCAGCCCCCGACAGGGACGCTATGGCTACACCTTC. V and J are TRBV28 and TRBJ1-2, with 7 bases matching TRBD1. The V and J ends lost 6 bases and 4 bases, in that order; junction bases with no gene match: 8. CDR1 and CDR2 (germline): MDHEN, SYDVKM. CDR3 length equals 14 residues.

The rearrangement links TRBV7-2 to TRBJ1-1; maybe TRBD1 (5 bases). Trimming removed 0 bases at V and 5 bases at J, with 13 bases between. The V gene's germline CDR1 is SGHTA and CDR2 FQGNSA. The CDR3 totals 15 residues. The CDR3 region has the DNA TGTGCCAGCAGCTTAGCGGGGGGGGGAGGGACTGAAGCTTTCTTT. Its translation: CASSLAGGGGTEAFF.

The chain is built from TRBV10-3 and TRBJ1-2; a weak D match, TRBD1 (6 bases). The CDR3 loop spans 14 amino acids. V was clipped by 7 bases and J by 5 bases, with 17 bases between them. CDR1 is ENHRY and CDR2 is SYGVKD in the germline V gene. CDR3 protein: CAITSAGAPYGYTF. The CDR3 DNA follows: TGTGCCATCACCTCTGCAGGGGCCCCATATGGCTACACCTTC.

The V gene is TRBV9, the J gene TRBJ1-2; D may be TRBD1 (5 bases). CDR3 size: 12 residues. Deletions cut 3 bases from V and 8 bases from J, with 11 bases between. Germline CDR1 reads SGDLS; CDR2 reads YYNGEE. The CDR3: CASSEGPGGYTF. The CDR3 DNA reads TGTGCCAGCAGCGAGGGCCCAGGGGGCTACACCTTC. Full variable domain (missing parts from reference TRBV9 and TRBJ1-2): DSGVTQTPKHLITATGQRVTLRCSPRSGDLSVYWYQQSLDQGLQFLIQYYNGEERAKGNILERFSAQQFPDLHSELNLSSLELGDSALYFCASSEGPGGYTFGSGTRLTVV.

This chain links TRBV18 with TRBJ1-4; D might be TRBD1 (6 bases). The CDR3 is 17 amino acids. V shed 1 base and J shed 0 bases, with 12 bases lying between them. Germline-derived CDR1 and CDR2 are KGHSH and LQKENI. The CDR3 nucleotides are TGTGCCAGCTCACCACGGGGGACATCCGCAACTAATGAAAAACTGTTTTTT. Its translation is CASSPRGTSATNEKLFF.

V is TRBV5-4 and J is TRBJ2-1, with a possible D match to TRBD1 (5 bases). CDR3 size: 12 residues. CDR1 SGHNT and CDR2 YYREEE come from the germline V gene (reference sequence). Trimming left V 1 base short and J 12 bases short, with 11 bases between. The CDR3 loop is CASSLTGAGQFF. The DNA for the CDR3 is TGTGCCAGCAGCTTGACTGGGGCTGGGCAGTTCTTC.

The CDR3 sequence is CASSGQYNTEAFF. The DNA of the CDR3 is TGTGCCAGCAGTGGACAGTATAACACTGAAGCTTTCTTT. The V call is TRBV2, the J call TRBJ1-1, with D possibly TRBD1 on 5 matching bases. Germline lookup yields CDR1 SNHLY and CDR2 FYNNEI. The V and J ends lost 4 bases and 2 bases respectively, with 8 bases between them. The CDR3 is made up of 13 amino acids.